The present TCR beta chain was sequenced within a study of OX40 agonist ivuxolimab in advanced cancers. Study details: An agonistic anti-OX40 (CD134) antibody, ivuxolimab, was used to treat the patients. Anti-PD-1, anti-PD-L1 or anti-CTLA-4 therapy given earlier was allowed, and 40% had some.

The CDR3 spans 14 residues. Germline CDR1 is MRHNA and CDR2 is SNTAGT. Trimming stripped 3 bases from V and 2 bases from J, with 7 bases between. The table came from immunoSEQ multiplex PCR; TCRdb's copy has only in-frame clones and leaves some out. This table holds 30,000 to 45,000 clones, roughly 80% found once. This sequence originates from an adult with an advanced solid tumor such as melanoma, head and neck, liver or kidney cancer. The gene calls are TRBV6-4 and TRBJ2-2; D is unresolved. This specimen was CD4+ or CD8+ T cells sorted from blood, taken in a trial of the OX40 agonist ivuxolimab. The CDR3 here is CASSENENTGELFF. The CDR3 nucleotides are TGTGCCAGCAGTGAGAACGAAAACACCGGGGAGCTGTTTTTT.